This TCR beta chain was documented in a study of blood T cells in healthy people across ages. Study context: Researchers report that template switching captured about one barcoded beta molecule per two T cells.

CDR1 and CDR2 (germline): SGDLS, YYNGEE. V was pared by 3 bases and J by 1 base, with 11 bases of the junction left unmatched. The CDR3 runs 20 residues. Concerning this clonotype: Its antigen is undetermined.

Sample donors were healthy Caucasian individuals that came from Russia, aged 6 to 90. Together with a sample-barcoded 5' primer, a J-beta primer mix was included in a second PCR lasting about 7 to 11 cycles. In TCRdb, the 5' RACE reads were re-called with MiXCR into one record per CDR3 protein. Of hundreds of thousands of distinct CDR3 sequences in the sample, 60% to 80% were seen once. General study results and limits: From one million sequenced T cells, diversity estimates were lower bounds.

This sequence joins TRBV9 and TRBJ2-1; 15 nucleotides match TRBD2. The clonotype originates from a young man in good health. Sequenced material: blood. The CDR3 bases are TGTGCCAGCAGCGAGACCTATTGGGGGACTAGCGGGGGGTCCTACAATGAGCAGTTCTTC. It encodes CASSETYWGTSGGSYNEQFF.